The sequence of this T cell receptor beta chain was determined in a study of shared clonotypes between healthy human individuals. Details on this clone: The antigen is unknown.

Sorted-subset replicate PCRs used roughly 210 ng of genomic DNA. This amount corresponded to about 30,000 T cell genomes. Clones were read by immunoSEQ multiplex PCR, and TCRdb kept only the in-frame ones, dropping some. The table lists hundreds of thousands of clones, 97% of them singletons. Only Caucasian adults living in Nashville, Tennessee made up the donor group. CD4+ cells were split into CD45RA+ naive and CD45RA-negative memory subsets. General study results and limits: The sharing of 5% to 6.5% of naive CD4 clonotypes was seen across a few donors.

The sequence came from a woman in her twenties or thirties in good health. Material for sequencing was naive CD4+ T cells sorted from blood. Subset in this sample: CD45RA+ positively selected.

CDR3 in DNA: TGTGCCAGCAGCTTAGTCGGACAGGGTTGGGAGCAGCCCCAGCATTTT. Residues: CASSLVGQGWEQPQHF. The V gene is TRBV7-7, the J gene TRBJ1-5; 8 positions agree with TRBD1. The germline V gene has CDR1 SSHAT and CDR2 FNYEAQ (reference sequence). V was pared by 1 base and J by 7 bases, with 9 bases of the junction left unmatched. The length of the CDR3 is 16 residues. Variable domain in full (rest from reference TRBV7-7 and TRBJ1-5): GAGVSQSPRYKVTKRGQDVTLRCDPISSHATLYWYQQALGQGPEFLTYFNYEAQPDKSGLPSDRFSAERPEGSISTLTIQRTEQRDSAMYRCASSLVGQGWEQPQHFGDGTRLSIL.